This T cell receptor (beta chain) appears in the sequencing data of a study of blood T cells in healthy people across ages (dated by TCRdb to about 2015). Background for the entire study: Template switching captured roughly one uniquely barcoded TCR beta cDNA molecule per two T cells in model experiments. Age-related changes in TCR beta repertoire diversity were measured in the study by deep sequencing normalized with unique cDNA molecular identifiers. Four age groups were formed from the donors: young (average around 15 years), middle-aged (approximately 42), aged (under 70) and long-lived (more than 75). Donors of different ages were randomly distributed across sequencing lanes to avoid experimental bias. For two donors (one aged 18 to 30 and one aged 80 or older), the study analyzed two additional independent replicas of 1 million unique cDNA reads from the same blood draw.

The roughly 39 donors, aged about 6 to 90 years, were systemically healthy Caucasian individuals from Russia. About 9.8 milliliters of peripheral blood were drawn from each donor into EDTA-treated Vacutainer tubes. Ficoll-Paque density-gradient centrifugation was used to isolate PBMCs, with at least 7 million per sample. Trizol reagent was used to extract total RNA from PBMCs, with at least 6 micrograms per sample. For every donor, flow cytometry on a PBMC aliquot measured the percentage of naive CD45RAhigh/CD27high T cells. Comments on this clonotype: What this receptor recognizes is not known. Per-base qualities were not stored, and no clone one base away is much larger.

At the junction V is shortened by 5 bases and J by 2 bases; bases outside the gene matches: 5. The CDR3 goes from the cysteine to the phenylalanine over 16 residues. The sequence is cut down to CDR3 DNA, 48 bases in frame from base 1. CDR1 and CDR2 were assigned from the germline V gene as SGDLS and YYNGEE. Preparation of the library involved 5' RACE. The sequencer listed for this sample is Illumina HiSeq 2500. The second PCR ran for roughly 7 to 12 cycles and used a J-beta primer mix along with a sample-barcoded 5' primer. Each TCR beta cDNA molecule received a unique molecular identifier from a template-switch 5' adaptor carrying 12 random nucleotides. Each sample yielded at least 2.5 million CDR3-containing paired-end reads. First-strand cDNA was synthesized from all RNA with the Mint cDNA synthesis kit, primed by a TRBC-specific oligonucleotide. After uracil-DNA glycosylase treatment, a first 18-cycle PCR used universal primers M1SS and BC2_uni_R on all cDNA. Per the authors' processing: For normalization, 1 million high-quality reads were randomly selected from each sample, with every read carrying a distinct molecular identifier. Instead of being binned into consensus sequences, reads with shared molecular identifiers were discarded. MiTCR, set to a Q25 quality threshold and the strictest error-elimination algorithm, was used for CDR3 identification, clonotype clustering and error correction. A nonparametric unseen species model with Euler transformation was used to estimate lower-bound total TCR beta diversity. Through fastp at Q25 and MiXCR, TCRdb rebuilt clones from the public reads, retaining in-frame beta chains. Each entry is one CDR3 protein sequence, shown with its most common DNA and genes. The authors' filters were not applied to this entry. For this sample the table gives approximately 1.5 million distinct CDR3 sequences, of which around 36% were detected only once. Approximately 10% of the sample belongs to the ten largest clones.

Here is what the overall study found, with its caveats: Total diversity estimates from one million sequenced T cells were considered lower bounds and underestimates. Because profiling used bulk unsorted PBMCs, naive and antigen-experienced compartments could not be compared conclusively. Observed TCR beta diversity per million T cells fell roughly linearly with age, and a significant reduction was already apparent by age around 40. There was a strong correlation between observed TCR beta diversity and the percentage of naive T cells measured by flow cytometry. Compared with the aged group, the long-lived group had more naive CD4+ T cells, fewer expanded clones and increased TCR diversity, suggesting age selection. The CMV infection status of donors was not known, potentially confounding age-related changes in expanded clonotypes.

The chain couples TRBV9 to TRBJ2-2; 11 middle bases align to TRBD2. The clonotype was recovered from a woman in her 30s in good health. The sample taken for sequencing was blood. Here is the DNA: TGTGCCAGCAGAGACACTAGCGGGGGAAACACCGGGGAGCTGTTTTTT. Its coded protein is CASRDTSGGNTGELFF.